This T cell receptor beta chain is drawn from a study of blood T cell repertoires in COVID-19. Across the study: Acute and convalescent COVID-19 specimens originated in the United States, Italy and Spain. T cells, B-cell-depleted T cells, or PBMCs provided the cDNA or gDNA that served as material.

The junction had 10 bases not matched to a gene; V was cut back by 5 bases and J by 8 bases. Germline assignment: CDR1 MGHRA and CDR2 YSYEKL. The CDR3 extends over 15 amino acids. In the original analysis: Cell counts per sample came from amplifying reference gene primers. The data were produced by immunoSEQ multiplex PCR, yet TCRdb's version contains in-frame clones alone and is incomplete. V and J calls and clone size come straight from that table; D and trimming were deduced from the DNA. The sample consists of some 220,000 clones, about 80% of them appearing once. This receptor was obtained from a woman aged 25 to 39 who had recovered from COVID-19. The material sequenced was peripheral blood. The chain uses TRBV4-1 and TRBJ1-4; 8 bases line up with TRBD1. As DNA, the CDR3 is TGCGCCAGCAGCGCAGCAGGGGGCGATTGGGAAAAACTGTTTTTT. Protein product: CASSAAGGDWEKLFF.